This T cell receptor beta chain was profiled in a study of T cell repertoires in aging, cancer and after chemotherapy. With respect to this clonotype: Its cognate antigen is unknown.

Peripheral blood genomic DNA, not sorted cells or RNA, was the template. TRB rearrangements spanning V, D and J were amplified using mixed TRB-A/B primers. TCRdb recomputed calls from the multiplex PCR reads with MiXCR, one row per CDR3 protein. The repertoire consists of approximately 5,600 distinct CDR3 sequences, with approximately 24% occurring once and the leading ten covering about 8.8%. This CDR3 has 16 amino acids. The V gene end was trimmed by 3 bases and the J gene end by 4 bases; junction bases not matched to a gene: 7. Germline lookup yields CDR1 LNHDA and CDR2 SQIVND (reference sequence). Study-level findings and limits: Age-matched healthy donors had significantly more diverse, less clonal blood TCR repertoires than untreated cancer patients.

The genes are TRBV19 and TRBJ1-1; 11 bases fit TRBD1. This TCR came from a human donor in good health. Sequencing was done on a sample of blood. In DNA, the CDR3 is TGTGCCAGTAGTATCACCGGGACAGGGGGTGGCACTGAAGCTTTCTTT. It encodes CASSITGTGGGTEAFF.